This T cell receptor beta chain is drawn from a study of shared clonotypes between healthy human individuals. The study ran the assay at deep level. Per the study methods: There were no quality scores in the junction-only immunoSEQ sequences, so filtering differed. Profiled with immunoSEQ multiplex PCR; TCRdb holds only in-frame clones, not every one. D and trimming were read from the DNA, whereas the V and J calls and clone size are those reported in that table. The sample includes hundreds of thousands of clones, just over 75% of them seen just once. All donors qualified as healthy HIV-negative adults and had experienced no recent acute infections or vaccinations. Genomic DNA came from approximately 92 million PBMCs in unsorted samples. The sample holds one count of this clone. Other DNA sequences within the sample encode an identical CDR3. The CDR3 has 13 amino acids. Trimming pared 6 bases from V and 9 bases from J, leaving 15 bases between. Germline V gene sequence: CDR1 MDHEN, CDR2 SYDVKM.

The sequenced sample consisted of PBMCs. This TCR was sampled from a woman aged 40 to 50 in good health. Some clones in this sample may be carry-over from other donors' samples. The chain links TRBV28 to TRBJ2-1; D possibly uses TRBD1 or TRBD2 (6 bases each). CDR3 sequence (DNA): TGTGCCAGCAGCCCCGGGGGCGGGTTTGAGCAGTTCTTC. It specifies CASSPGGGFEQFF.